The sequence of this T cell receptor (beta chain) was determined in a study of neurological immune-mediated disorders (dated 2019 in TCRdb). For the wider study: Using UMI-based sequencing, the study compared peripheral blood TCR-beta repertoires from patients with HTLV-I-associated myelopathy (HAM/TSP), patients with multiple sclerosis, and healthy controls. Longitudinal samples, technical triplicates and paired sorted CD4+ and CD8+ T-cell subsets, alongside PBMC samples, were included among the roughly 97 TCR-beta libraries. The cohort comprised about 71 subjects: around 15 HAM/TSP patients, 35 or so multiple sclerosis patients and around 20 healthy controls. Overall study results and their limits: TCR clonal expansion was greatest in HAM/TSP patients and smallest in MS patients, who ranked below even healthy controls. No identical CDR3 amino acid sequences were shared among expanded clones across subjects, suggesting private TCR-beta repertoires in all groups.

To synthesize cDNA, template-switch 5'RACE was performed with a primer carrying a 10-nucleotide random unique molecular identifier so that each TCR transcript was tagged. Every sequencing run covered 15-18 subjects and yielded more than 160 million TCR-beta sequences. Total RNA was extracted with the RNeasy kit. The KAPA Real-time Library Amplification kit was used to amplify TCR-beta VDJ regions with primers for the TCR constant region and the 5'RACE anchor. A first PCR added sample indexes and Illumina adaptors, after which a second PCR increased the library yield. After purification with Ampure beads, the TCR product of roughly 650 bp was size-selected on a 2% E-gel SizeSelection system. Before pooling, libraries had their quality checked on a Bioanalyzer, their concentration measured with Qubit, and their quantity determined with the Kapa Library Quantification kit. An Illumina HiSeq 2500 sequenced the libraries paired-end 2 x 150 bp. To increase sequence diversity, about 24-32% phiX was spiked into each library pool. As for the authors' bioinformatics: Quality-filtered reads were processed with the UMI-based MiGEC pipeline, which removed over 85% of raw TCR sequences during error correction. IMGT germline references were used for alignment of VDJ genes, and clonotypes were defined by a unique CDR3 amino acid sequence together with V-J genes. VDJtools evaluated clonal expansion, Shannon diversity and CDR3 relatedness (CalcPairwiseDistances, ClusterSamples); CLCbio workbench built phylogenetic trees. Expanded clones were defined as having at least 8 unique UMIs, based on coefficient-of-variation modelling across technical triplicates. Clones were called with MiXCR by TCRdb after fastp trimmed the public reads at Q25, and only in-frame beta chains were retained. All rows with the same CDR3 protein become a single entry with the most common DNA and genes. TCRdb assigned the V and J calls; the authors' analysis was not used. The sample yields more than 30,000 distinct CDR3 sequences; 7.2% were counted once. The ten largest make up roughly 5.6% of the sample.

This clonotype was seen repeatedly, ten times or more. There is no known antigen for this receptor. One base away there is no much larger clone; base qualities are not given. From cysteine to phenylalanine, the CDR3 is 16 amino acids long. This entry keeps only the CDR3 DNA: 48 bases, framed from base 1. From a lookup of the germline V gene (reference sequence), CDR1 and CDR2 are DFQATT and SNEGSKA. Deletion took 6 bases off V and 7 bases off J, with a span of 27 bases between the germline ends. The healthy controls were volunteers from a blood bank in Maryland, USA. For the sorted-subset TCR libraries, the starting material was about 950,000 sorted CD4+ or CD8+ T cells. Peripheral blood underwent Ficoll-Hypaque density gradient centrifugation to isolate PBMCs, which were then cryopreserved in liquid nitrogen. The study also sequenced paired sorted CD4+ and CD8+ subsets from healthy controls, HAM/TSP patients and MS patients.

The clonotype originates from a man in his fifties in good health. The chain links TRBV20-1 with TRBJ1-1; no D segment can be confidently identified. Material for sequencing was CD4+ T cells from blood. The nucleotides are TGCAGTGCCGAAACCGACGGGGTTTTCATAACATTTGAAGCTTTCTTT. Translated, this gives CSAETDGVFITFEAFF.